These 28 T cell receptor beta chains were all obtained from the same sample, sequenced in a study of T cells in Graves' hyperthyroidism and ophthalmopathy (dated by TCRdb to between 2019 and 2020). The library was built by means of multiplex PCR. Sequencing was performed on an Illumina HiSeq 2000. The TCR beta CDR3 regions were amplified from RNA transcripts. The TCR CDR3 was subjected to a first round of RT-PCR using the HTBI primer set and the Qiagen OneStep RT-PCR kit. TCRdb trimmed the raw reads at Q25, called clones with MiXCR and kept productive beta chains. Rows are unified per CDR3 protein, each entry keeping the most common DNA and genes. Across this sample there are around 340,000 distinct CDR3 sequences, with approximately 13% seen only once. The top ten clonotypes cover 20% to 25% of the sample. Sequenced input: blood. These receptor sequences come from a woman in her thirties with Graves' hyperthyroidism.

This clonotype was counted at least ten times. The gene calls are TRBV28 and TRBJ2-2; 8 bases are shared with TRBD1. V shed 5 bases, J shed 4 bases, and the junction held 6 bases outside the gene matches. Germline V lookup: CDR1 MDHEN, CDR2 SYDVKM. The CDR3 covers 15 residues. DNA for the CDR3: TGTGCCAGCAGTGATGCCGGACAGGGCACCGGGGAGCTGTTTTTT. It is translated as CASSDAGQGTGELFF.

This clonotype was detected ten times or more. The chain recombines TRBV7-3 with TRBJ2-1; D is possibly TRBD1 (5 bases). V shed 4 bases and J shed 8 bases, with 18 bases lying between them. The CDR3 sequence is 15 residues long. CDR1 and CDR2 from the germline V gene are SGHTA and FQGTGA. The CDR3 protein is CASSSYRSRMDEQFF. The CDR3 DNA reads TGTGCCAGCAGCTCCTACAGGTCCCGGATGGATGAGCAGTTCTTC.

The chain is built from TRBV11-3 and TRBJ2-2; D may be TRBD2 (7 bases). This CDR3 is built from 15 residues. V was trimmed by 5 bases and J by 3 bases, leaving 13 bases between them. Germline-derived CDR1 and CDR2 are SGHNT and YENEEA. The CDR3 loop is CASSPGGLYTGELFF. The CDR3 nucleotides are TGTGCCAGCAGCCCGGGGGGCCTGTACACCGGGGAGCTGTTTTTT.

There are a few counts of this clonotype. V and J are TRBV5-6 and TRBJ1-4, with D possibly being TRBD1 (5 bases). The V gene lost 4 bases and the J gene lost 0 bases, with 13 bases spanning the gap. This CDR3 comprises 16 residues. Germline values: CDR1 SGHDT, CDR2 YYEEEE. CDR3 DNA: TGTGCCAGCAGCATGCTACAGGCTGCAACTAATGAAAAACTGTTTTTT. Its protein product is CASSMLQAATNEKLFF.

Of note for this clonotype: Being one base from a much bigger clone, this may be a read error. The chain recombines TRBV2 with TRBJ1-2, with unresolved D. Germline V CDR1 and CDR2: SNHLY, FYNNEI. CDR3 length: 12 amino acids. The V end lost 6 bases, the J end lost 4 bases, and 9 bases lay between the germline ends. CDR3 residues: CASREITYGYTF. The DNA of the CDR3 is TGTGCCAGCAGGGAGATAACCTATGGCTACACCTTC.

This clonotype appeared a few times. The CDR3 DNA sequence: TGCAGTGCTAGAGGGGGCAGCTCTCAATCACCCCTCCACTTT. Protein: CSARGGSSQSPLHF. The V and J genes are TRBV20-1 and TRBJ1-6, with a weak D call TRBD1 (5 bases). Germline V gene sequence: CDR1 DFQATT, CDR2 SNEGSKA (reference sequence). This CDR3 has 14 amino acids. The germline V and J ends were trimmed by 1 base and 10 bases, with 14 bases remaining between them.

In the case of this clonotype: One end of the junction does not line up with germline, which may come from a read error. The chain is built from TRBV20-1 and TRBJ2-1, with a possible D match to TRBD1 (6 bases). Looked up from germline, CDR1 is DFQATT and CDR2 is SNEGSKA (reference sequence). This CDR3 is 13 amino acids long. This chain's CDR3 is CSARWGPANEQSF. The CDR3 DNA reads TGCAGTGCTAGATGGGGGCCCGCCAATGAGCAGTCCTTC.

In its sample, this clonotype was seen many times. V gene TRBV11-2 combines with J gene TRBJ1-1; 11 bases match TRBD1. Germline values: CDR1 SGHAT, CDR2 FQNNGV. The junction had 5 bases not matched to a gene; V was cut back by 1 base and J by 4 bases. This CDR3 region has 16 residues. The chain's CDR3 is CASSLVGGTGGTEAFF. In DNA, the CDR3 is TGTGCCAGCAGCTTAGTTGGGGGGACAGGGGGCACTGAAGCTTTCTTT.

This clonotype showed up many times. The chain joins TRBV5-4 to TRBJ1-1; D call uncertain. The CDR3 runs to 11 residues. The germline V gene has CDR1 SGHNT and CDR2 YYREEE (reference sequence). Trimming took off 4 bases at V and 3 bases at J, with 4 bases between the two ends. The CDR3 reads CASSADTEAFF. Here the CDR3 DNA reads TGTGCCAGCAGCGCCGACACTGAAGCTTTCTTT. Looking up the rest from reference TRBV5-4 and TRBJ1-1 gives the full variable domain: ETGVTQSPTHLIKTRGQQVTLRCSSQSGHNTVSWYQQALGQGPQFIFQYYREEENGRGNFPPRFSGLQFPNYSSELNVNALELDDSALYLCASSADTEAFFGQGTRLTVV.

This clonotype was seen ten or more times. CDR3 protein: CASSFPGGTYEQYF. The CDR3 nucleotides read TGCGCCAGCAGCTTCCCGGGAGGTACCTACGAGCAGTACTTC. The chain links TRBV5-1 to TRBJ2-7; 7 bases line up with TRBD2. With V trimmed by 2 bases and J by 2 bases, 4 bases remained unmatched. The CDR3 consists of 14 residues. Germline CDR1 is SGHRS and CDR2 is YFSETQ.

The chain couples TRBV28 to TRBJ2-1; D remains unclear. V was shortened by 5 bases and J by 3 bases, with 17 bases between the two germline ends. The CDR3 contains 16 residues. The germline gives CDR1 MDHEN, CDR2 SYDVKM. This CDR3 is CASSPQSAADYNEQFF. The CDR3 DNA reads TGTGCCAGCAGTCCCCAATCGGCCGCCGACTACAATGAGCAGTTCTTC.

This clonotype was seen repeatedly, ten times or more. The chain employs TRBV7-8 and TRBJ1-1; the D is unclear. The V gene lost 5 bases and the J gene lost 0 bases, with 10 bases spanning the gap. The CDR3 covers 14 residues. Germline V lookup: CDR1 SGHVS, CDR2 FQNEAQ. CDR3 residues: CASSGSTVNTEAFF. The DNA for the CDR3 is TGTGCCAGCAGCGGATCGACGGTGAACACTGAAGCTTTCTTT.

This clonotype has at least ten counts. For the CDR3, the DNA is TGTGCCAGCACCGAGGGCCTGCGGCGCGACTATGGCTACACCTTC. Amino acids: CASTEGLRRDYGYTF. The chain is built from TRBV2 and TRBJ1-2; D is uncertain. Looked up from germline, CDR1 is SNHLY and CDR2 is FYNNEI. This CDR3 is 15 amino acids long. V was pared by 7 bases and J by 3 bases, with 18 bases between.

This clonotype was detected many times. The chain combines TRBV28 with TRBJ1-6, with 7 bases aligning to TRBD1. Germline CDR1 reads MDHEN; CDR2 reads SYDVKM. The CDR3 covers 17 residues. The junction had 15 bases not matched to a gene; V was cut back by 4 bases and J by 9 bases. CDR3 amino acids: CASSSIRQGGPASPLHF. CDR3 DNA sequence: TGTGCCAGCAGTTCTATCAGACAGGGAGGACCTGCTTCACCCCTCCACTTT.

This clonotype was observed many times. The chain combines TRBV2 with TRBJ2-5; maybe TRBD2 (5 bases). This CDR3 spans 12 amino acids. CDR1 and CDR2 from the germline V gene are SNHLY and FYNNEI. V gave up 7 bases and J gave up 4 bases, with 10 bases separating them. CDR3 DNA sequence: TGTGCCAGCAACGGACTCCCAGAGACCCAGTACTTC. Protein product: CASNGLPETQYF.

In this sample, this clonotype turned up many times. Sequence at one end of the junction differs from germline and may be a read error. The chain employs TRBV20-1 and TRBJ2-7; 11 bases align to TRBD2. This CDR3 has 15 amino acids. CDR1 DFQATT and CDR2 SNEGSKA come from the germline V gene (reference sequence). In DNA form, the CDR3 reads TGCAGTGCGAGAGGACTAGCGGGCCTCTCCTACGAGCAGTACTTC. Translated, it gives CSARGLAGLSYEQYF.

The J gene is TRBJ2-7, the V gene TRBV7-8; D could derive from TRBD1 or TRBD2 (11 bases each). CDR1 is SGHVS, CDR2 FQNEAQ, per germline. Between the trimmed V and J ends, which lost 7 bases and 5 bases, there was a span of 30 bases. This CDR3 region has 18 residues. The CDR3 spells CASNTDRGQLAGVNEQYF. The CDR3 bases are TGTGCCAGCAACACGGACAGGGGGCAACTAGCGGGAGTAAACGAGCAGTACTTC.

This clonotype has more than one count but fewer than ten. The J gene is TRBJ2-2, the V gene TRBV6-2 or TRBV6-3, with D possibly called TRBD1 or TRBD2 (6 bases each). Trimming took 10 bases from V and 8 from J, leaving 32 bases between them. The CDR3 spans 18 residues. Germline lookup yields CDR1 MNHEY and CDR2 SVGEGT. CDR3 residues: CAKQRYDLGGAWLGELFF. The CDR3 DNA reads TGTGCCAAGCAGAGATACGACCTGGGGGGCGCCTGGTTGGGGGAGCTGTTTTTT.

The chain recombines TRBV27 with TRBJ2-3; TRBD2 aligns across 12 bases. V was pared by 6 bases and J by 3 bases, with 7 bases of the junction left unmatched. The CDR3 consists of 16 residues. The germline gives CDR1 MNHEY, CDR2 SMNVEV (reference sequence). This CDR3 is CASRPDTSGRTDTQYF. CDR3 bases: TGTGCCAGCAGGCCGGACACTAGCGGGAGGACAGATACGCAGTATTTT.

In this sample, this clonotype turned up a few times. The CDR3 nucleotides read TGCGCCAGCAGCTTGGGGTTAGCGGGAAAAGATACGCAGTATTTT. It is translated as CASSLGLAGKDTQYF. The rearrangement links TRBV5-1 to TRBJ2-3; 8 nucleotides align to TRBD2. CDR1 is SGHRS and CDR2 is YFSETQ in the germline V gene. The V gene end was trimmed by 0 bases and the J gene end by 5 bases; junction bases not matched to a gene: 5. The CDR3 loop spans 15 amino acids.

This clonotype was seen many times. V and J are TRBV27 and TRBJ2-7; TRBD2 is a possible D gene (6 bases). This CDR3 comprises 14 residues. V was trimmed by 1 base and J by 2 bases, leaving 9 bases between them. The V gene's germline CDR1 is MNHEY and CDR2 SMNVEV (reference sequence). As DNA, the CDR3 is TGTGCCAGCAGTTTATGGGCGGGAACCTACGAGCAGTACTTC. This sequence encodes CASSLWAGTYEQYF.

This clonotype was recorded a few times. V and J are TRBV5-1 and TRBJ1-2; 9 bases align to TRBD1. Trimming removed 4 bases from V and 4 bases from J; junction bases left unmatched: 14. The CDR3 contains 17 residues. Per the germline V gene, CDR1 is SGHRS and CDR2 is YFSETQ. The CDR3 is CASSHFRDRDLSYGYTF. The CDR3 DNA reads TGCGCCAGCAGCCACTTCCGGGACAGGGATCTTTCCTATGGCTACACCTTC.

This clonotype was observed at least ten times. V usage is TRBV20-1 and J usage is TRBJ2-7, with D tentatively TRBD1 (5 bases). Germline V gives CDR1 DFQATT, CDR2 SNEGSKA (reference sequence). The V end lost 5 bases, the J end lost 4 bases, and 9 bases lay between the germline ends. This CDR3 region has 11 residues. The CDR3 bases are TGCAGTGCTGCAGGGTGGTACGAGCAGTACTTC. Its protein product is CSAAGWYEQYF.

This clonotype was recorded many times. This chain connects TRBV11-2 to TRBJ1-4; D remains unclear. This CDR3 spans 14 amino acids. In germline, CDR1 is SGHAT, CDR2 FQNNGV. V lost 3 bases to trimming and J lost 5 bases, with 10 bases between them. CDR3: CASSFWGGNEKLFF. DNA for the CDR3: TGTGCCAGCAGCTTTTGGGGTGGGAATGAAAAACTGTTTTTT.

This clonotype was seen ten or more times. The chain joins TRBV20-1 to TRBJ2-3, with D possibly TRBD2 on 5 matching bases. The CDR3 totals 15 residues. CDR1 is DFQATT and CDR2 is SNEGSKA in the germline V gene (reference sequence). The germline V and J ends were trimmed by 3 bases and 2 bases, with 15 bases remaining between them. CDR3 amino acids: CSARDSGSYTDTQYF. The CDR3 DNA sequence: TGCAGTGCTAGGGACTCCGGCTCCTACACAGATACGCAGTATTTT.

This clonotype was counted many times. This chain connects TRBV27 to TRBJ2-7, with 7 bases identical to TRBD1. V trimming: 3 bases; J trimming: 1 base; junction bases outside the gene matches: 9. The CDR3 has 16 amino acids. Germline V CDR1 and CDR2: MNHEY, SMNVEV (reference sequence). The CDR3 DNA is TGTGCCAGCAGTTTGCGCCCCGGGACAGTGTCCTACGAGCAGTACTTC. It encodes CASSLRPGTVSYEQYF.

The sample holds a few counts of this clonotype. The chain carries TRBV19 and TRBJ2-7; possibly TRBD1 or TRBD2 for D (5 bases each). This CDR3 has 15 residues. V was clipped by 7 bases and J by 3 bases, with 19 bases between them. Germline CDR1 LNHDA, CDR2 SQIVND (reference sequence). CDR3 loop: CASILIGADDYEQYF. CDR3 coding DNA: TGTGCCAGTATTTTAATCGGGGCGGATGACTACGAGCAGTACTTC. The variable domain in full, with the rest retrieved from reference TRBV19 and TRBJ2-7, is DGGITQSPKYLFRKEGQNVTLSCEQNLNHDAMYWYRQDPGQGLRLIYYSQIVNDFQKGDIAEGYSVSREKKESFPLTVTSAQKNPTAFYLCASILIGADDYEQYFGPGTRLTVT.

This clonotype was found many times. The chain is built from TRBV7-2 and TRBJ2-1; 11 bases agree with TRBD2. The V gene's germline CDR1 is SGHTA and CDR2 FQGNSA. CDR3 size: 16 residues. Trimming at V came to 1 base and at J to 7 bases, leaving 6 bases not matched to a gene. CDR3 loop: CASSLDLAGGANEQFF. The CDR3, as DNA: TGTGCCAGCAGCTTAGATCTAGCGGGAGGAGCTAATGAGCAGTTCTTC.